The rows below give T cell receptor beta chains drawn from one sample of a study of monozygotic twins with inflammatory bowel disease. TCRdb re-called the 5' RACE reads; every CDR3 protein appears as one record, without DNA. Its table records about 300,000 distinct CDR3 sequences. The specimen was blood. The receptors come from a human donor with ulcerative colitis or Crohn's disease, or a healthy co-twin of an affected twin (not recorded which). The CDR3 runs from the conserved cysteine through the conserved F or W.

J,V,length,CDR3
TRBJ1-1,TRBV12-3/TRBV12-4,14,CASSSGQWNTEAFF
TRBJ2-7,TRBV27,14,CASGRQQSGYEQYF
TRBJ2-7,TRBV28,12,CASSVLSYEQYF
TRBJ1-1,TRBV12-3/TRBV12-4,13,CASSQNGGTEAFF
TRBJ2-2,TRBV7-8,18,CASSLERRGLLNTGELFF
TRBJ2-7,TRBV18,14,CASSLTSGEFEQYF
TRBJ1-2,TRBV6-2/TRBV6-3,12,CASSRTYYGYTF
TRBJ2-7,TRBV10-3,15,CAISQTSGSFGEQYF
TRBJ2-1,TRBV3-1,14,CASSQSGAHNEQFF
TRBJ2-2,TRBV3-1,15,CASRQGEGRAGELFF
TRBJ2-6,TRBV27,18,CASSSHRQASSGANVLTF
TRBJ1-5,TRBV4-2,16,CASSQDLGRFDQPQHF
TRBJ2-7,TRBV7-8,15,CASSLASLGQGFQYF
TRBJ2-7,TRBV10-3,15,CAISGFGTGAYEQYF
TRBJ2-1,TRBV5-6,15,CASSPGRADYNEQFF
TRBJ1-1,TRBV18,15,CASSPPRGDIPEAFF
TRBJ2-7,TRBV5-1,17,CASRTHAPARSSYEQYF
TRBJ2-7,TRBV20-1,17,CSARDVGLAGELYEQYF
TRBJ1-4,TRBV3-1,15,CASSQNPGPNEKLFF
TRBJ2-1,TRBV20-1,14,CSARDPRTYNEQFF
TRBJ2-7,TRBV6-6,12,CASRGGGGEQYF
TRBJ2-1,TRBV5-5,15,CASSLEGRGYNEQFF
TRBJ1-4,TRBV18,14,CASSPNRGNEKLFF
TRBJ2-7,TRBV5-6,15,CASSDTAGGPYEQYF
TRBJ2-7,TRBV6-5,12,CASSRVPNEQYF
TRBJ2-7,TRBV3-1,14,CASSHGTGYYEQYF
TRBJ1-2,TRBV18,14,CASLTDQGAGGYTF
TRBJ2-5,TRBV9,13,CASSSGPQETQYF
TRBJ2-1,TRBV5-1,14,CASSIAGVSNEQFF
TRBJ2-7,TRBV4-3,15,CASSPGLADSYEQYF
TRBJ2-7,TRBV7-8,15,CASSLVSAGEREQYF
TRBJ2-3,TRBV7-2,14,CASSFGGFTDTQYF
TRBJ2-5,TRBV12-3/TRBV12-4,15,CASSLKPQGLETQYF
TRBJ2-2,TRBV2,16,CASSGARGSNTGELFF
TRBJ2-1,TRBV24-1,18,CATSAGLAGMSSYNEQFF
TRBJ1-5,TRBV6-6,14,CASSITGSNQPQHF
TRBJ1-1,TRBV7-3,13,CASTLIPSTEAFF
TRBJ1-3,TRBV6-1,14,CASGFLRSGNTIYF
TRBJ2-7,TRBV6-1,14,CASSELNQGYEQYF
TRBJ1-2,TRBV3-1,14,CASRRLGSPYGYTF
TRBJ1-6,TRBV4-2,19,CASKNPGQGAMFSNSPLHF
TRBJ2-5,TRBV10-3,15,CAISDPAGARETQYF
TRBJ2-1,TRBV12-3/TRBV12-4,14,CASTLRGISNEQFF
TRBJ1-5,TRBV28,13,CASSKQEGQPQHF
TRBJ1-5,TRBV19,14,CASSGRQGNQPQHF
TRBJ2-5,TRBV6-5,14,CASSYSQGLETQYF
TRBJ2-7,TRBV5-1,14,CASSGRDSSYEQYF
TRBJ2-3,TRBV2,13,CASRWGGTDTQYF
TRBJ2-3,TRBV30,15,CAWFAGQGITDTQYF
TRBJ2-2,TRBV18,13,CASSPRDTGELFF
TRBJ2-1,TRBV19,12,CASSIRQNEQFF
TRBJ2-5,TRBV20-1,13,CSAPGLAKETQYF
TRBJ1-2,TRBV6-2/TRBV6-3,12,CASSYLLQGYTF
TRBJ2-3,TRBV6-1,18,CASSNLLREGARADTQYF
TRBJ1-1,TRBV18,14,CASSPVLQNTEAFF
TRBJ1-3,TRBV7-8,12,CASSRSGNTIYF
TRBJ2-5,TRBV12-3/TRBV12-4,15,CASSPTDTGAETQYF
TRBJ2-1,TRBV6-4,16,CASSEGGEPSYNEQFF
TRBJ1-2,TRBV29-1,12,CSSSTRNYGYTF
TRBJ2-5,TRBV20-1,14,CSATFQGVVETQYF